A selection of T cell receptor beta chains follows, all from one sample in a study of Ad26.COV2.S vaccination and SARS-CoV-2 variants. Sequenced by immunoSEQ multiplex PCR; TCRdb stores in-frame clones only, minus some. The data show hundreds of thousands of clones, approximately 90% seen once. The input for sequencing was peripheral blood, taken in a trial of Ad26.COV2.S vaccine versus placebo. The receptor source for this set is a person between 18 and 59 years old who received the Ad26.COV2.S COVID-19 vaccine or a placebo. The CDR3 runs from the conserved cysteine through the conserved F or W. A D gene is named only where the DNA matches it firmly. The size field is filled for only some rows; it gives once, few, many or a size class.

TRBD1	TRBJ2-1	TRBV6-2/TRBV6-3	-	TGTGCCAGCAGTCACGGTGGGGACAGGGGGCTTGGTGAGCAGTTCTTC	CASSHGGDRGLGEQFF
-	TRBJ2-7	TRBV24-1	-	TGTGCCACCTCGCTAGGGGGAGAGCAGTACTTC	CATSLGGEQYF
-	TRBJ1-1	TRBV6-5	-	TGTGCCAGCAGTTACTCGCATCTTATGGGGACTGAAGCTTTCTTT	CASSYSHLMGTEAFF
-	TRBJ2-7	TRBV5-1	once	TGCGCCAGCAGCTTGGGAGCCCGACAGAGTCCCTCCTACGAGCAGTACTTC	CASSLGARQSPSYEQYF
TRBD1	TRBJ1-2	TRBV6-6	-	TGTGCCAGCAGACGCCACCGACAGGGTTTTGATGGCTACACCTTC	CASRRHRQGFDGYTF
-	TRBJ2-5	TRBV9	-	TGTGCCAGCAGCGTAGGGCGGGGAGACCTCCAAGAGACCCAGTACTTC	CASSVGRGDLQETQYF
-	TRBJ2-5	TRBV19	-	TGTGCCAGTAGCACAACTTTCTGGAACAAAGAGACCCAGTACTTC	CASSTTFWNKETQYF
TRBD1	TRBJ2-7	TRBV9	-	TGTGCCAGCAGCGTAGGAGGACAGGGGCTCTACGAGCAGTACTTC	CASSVGGQGLYEQYF
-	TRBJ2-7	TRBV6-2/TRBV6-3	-	TGTGCCAGCAGTTCGGCCAGGATGAGGTCCGAGCAGTACTTC	CASSSARMRSEQYF
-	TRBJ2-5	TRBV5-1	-	TGCGCCAGCAGCTTGCAGGGCCGCGTAGAGACCCAGTACTTC	CASSLQGRVETQYF
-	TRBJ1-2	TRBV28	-	TGTGCCAGCAAGAGGACGTTCTATGGCTACACCTTC	CASKRTFYGYTF
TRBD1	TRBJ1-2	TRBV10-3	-	TGTGCCATCAGGACAGGGGATGACTATGGCTACACCTTC	CAIRTGDDYGYTF
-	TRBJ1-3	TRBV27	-	TGTGCCAGCAGTTTAAGGGCAGGTACTGGAAACACCATATATTTT	CASSLRAGTGNTIYF
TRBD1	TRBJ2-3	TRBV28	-	TGTGCCAGCAAAAGGGACAGGGTGCCAGATACGCAGTATTTT	CASKRDRVPDTQYF
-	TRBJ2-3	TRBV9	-	TGTGCCAGCAGCGTACCCCCGACAGATACGCAGTATTTT	CASSVPPTDTQYF
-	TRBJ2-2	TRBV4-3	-	TGCGCCAGCAGCCAATTTCAGGGATCGAACACCGGGGAGCTGTTTTTT	CASSQFQGSNTGELFF
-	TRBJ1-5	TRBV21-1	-	TGTGCCAGCAGCAAAGGTGGTCAGCCCCAGCATTTT	CASSKGGQPQHF
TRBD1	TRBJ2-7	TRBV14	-	TGTGCCAGCAGCCAAGGGACAGGGGATCCCTACGAGCAGTACTTC	CASSQGTGDPYEQYF
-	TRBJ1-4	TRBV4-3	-	TGCGCCAGCAGCCAAGATAGGTCAGTGTTCGGGGTGTGGACTAATGAAAAACTGTTTTTT	CASSQDRSVFGVWTNEKLFF
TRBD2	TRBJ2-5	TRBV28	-	TGTGCCAGCAGACGCCCTAGCGGGTCAGAAGAGACCCAGTACTTC	CASRRPSGSEETQYF